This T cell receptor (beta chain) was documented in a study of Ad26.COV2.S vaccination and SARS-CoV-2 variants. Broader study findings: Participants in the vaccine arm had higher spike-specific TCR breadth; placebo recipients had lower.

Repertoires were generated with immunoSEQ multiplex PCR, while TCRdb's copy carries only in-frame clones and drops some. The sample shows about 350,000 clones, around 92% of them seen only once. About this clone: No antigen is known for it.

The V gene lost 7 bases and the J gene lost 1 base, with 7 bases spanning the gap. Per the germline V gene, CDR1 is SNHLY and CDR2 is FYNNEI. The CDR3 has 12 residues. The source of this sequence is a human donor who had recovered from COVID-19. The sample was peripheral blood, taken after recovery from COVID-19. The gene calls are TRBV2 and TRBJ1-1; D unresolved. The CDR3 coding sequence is TGTGCCAGCATATATGGGAACACTGAAGCTTTCTTT. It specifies CASIYGNTEAFF.